These 15 T cell receptor beta chains came from one sample sequenced in a study of Graves' ophthalmopathy and Graves' hyperthyroidism. Researchers took RNA transcripts and amplified TCR beta CDR3 regions from them. Second-round multiplex PCR followed a first-round RT-PCR using HTBI primers. One entry per CDR3 protein, called by TCRdb with MiXCR from the multiplex PCR reads. The table includes 650,000 to 900,000 distinct CDR3 sequences, around 40% detected once. Material: peripheral blood. These receptors all stem from an adult man with Graves' ophthalmopathy.

This clonotype has just one count. The chain uses TRBV7-3 and TRBJ1-2; D remains ambiguous. This CDR3 has 11 residues. V shed 6 bases and J shed 8 bases, with 10 bases lying between them. Germline CDR1 and CDR2: SGHTA and FQGTGA. CDR3 coding DNA: TGTGCCAGCAGTTTTTGGCAGGGCTACACCTTC. Translation gives CASSFWQGYTF.

The chain recombines TRBV7-7 with TRBJ1-1; D is undetermined. V lost 5 bases to trimming and J lost 4 bases, with 8 bases between them. The CDR3 has 12 amino acids. Germline CDR1 reads SSHAT; CDR2 reads FNYEAQ (reference sequence). The CDR3 loop is CASSVPTTEAFF. The CDR3 DNA sequence: TGTGCCAGCAGCGTGCCAACCACTGAAGCTTTCTTT.

The chain carries TRBV11-2 and TRBJ1-3; the D gene is possibly TRBD1 (5 bases). V lost 4 bases, J lost 0 bases, and 7 bases lay in between. This CDR3 region has 14 residues. CDR1 is SGHAT, CDR2 FQNNGV, per germline. The CDR3 spells CASSSGYSGNTIYF. In DNA, the CDR3 is TGTGCCAGCAGCTCAGGGTACTCTGGAAACACCATATATTTT.

The chain is built from TRBV11-2 and TRBJ2-5; D might be TRBD2 (5 bases). Trimming left V 0 bases short and J 5 bases short, with 13 bases between. CDR1 is SGHAT and CDR2 is FQNNGV in the germline V gene. This CDR3 has 15 amino acids. CDR3 in amino acids: CASSLDFEGSETQYF. In DNA form, the CDR3 reads TGTGCCAGCAGCTTAGATTTCGAGGGTTCCGAGACCCAGTACTTC.

The genes are TRBV20-1 and TRBJ1-5, with 8 bases lining up with TRBD1. V lost 1 base, J lost 7 bases, and 21 bases stayed unmatched. The CDR3 is 19 amino acids. Germline V lookup: CDR1 DFQATT, CDR2 SNEGSKA (reference sequence). The CDR3 DNA follows: TGCAGTGCTAGAGTGGCGACAGGGGCCTCCTGGGGACTGGGACAGCCCCAGCATTTT. This gives the protein CSARVATGASWGLGQPQHF.

This clonotype was detected only a few times. This chain links TRBV25-1 with TRBJ1-3; 7 nucleotides agree with TRBD1. Germline V gene data show CDR1 as MGHDK and CDR2 as SYGVNS. CDR3 length equals 15 residues. J lost 2 bases, V lost 6 bases, and 7 bases had no gene match. Here the CDR3 reads CASRPSQGAGNTIYF. Written as DNA, the CDR3 is TGTGCCAGCAGACCCTCGCAGGGGGCTGGAAACACCATATATTTT. The full variable domain, its missing parts supplied by reference TRBV25-1 and TRBJ1-3, is EADIYQTPRYLVIGTGKKITLECSQTMGHDKMYWYQQDPGMELHLIHYSYGVNSTEKGDLSSESTVSRIRTEHFPLTLESARPSHTSQYLCASRPSQGAGNTIYFGEGSWLTVV.

On this clonotype: The conserved final phenylalanine or tryptophan is absent from the CDR3, which likely points to a read error. The limits of the CDR3 on the DNA are not certain, so only TCRdb's listed CDR3 is given. V and J are TRBV7-6 and TRBJ1-2; TRBD1 reflects the table's D call only, with no check against the DNA. Germline values: CDR1 SGHVS, CDR2 FNYEAQ. The CDR3 spans 8 amino acids, including both terminal residues. The CDR3 loop is CASSLDGT.

This clonotype was detected many times. This chain links TRBV9 with TRBJ1-1; D is ambiguous. Germline V lookup: CDR1 SGDLS, CDR2 YYNGEE. This CDR3 is 15 amino acids long. V lost 2 bases to trimming and J lost 0 bases, with 11 bases between them. CDR3 coding DNA: TGTGCCAGCAGCGTCAGCAGCGACTTGAACACTGAAGCTTTCTTT. Amino acids: CASSVSSDLNTEAFF.

This clonotype occurred many times. The chain has TRBV6-1 and TRBJ2-5; no clear D gene. Trimming removed 5 bases at V and 1 base at J, with 8 bases between. The V gene's germline CDR1 is MNHNS and CDR2 SASEGT. CDR3 length: 13 amino acids. CDR3 nucleotides: TGTGCCAGCAGTTACATCCGCCAAGAGACCCAGTACTTC. Encoded protein: CASSYIRQETQYF.

This clonotype showed up just a few times. This rearrangement joins TRBV7-8 to TRBJ2-7, with D perhaps TRBD1 or TRBD2 (5 bases each). This CDR3 is 14 amino acids long. V lost 4 bases and J lost 3, with 13 bases in between. Germline assignment: CDR1 SGHVS and CDR2 FQNEAQ. The CDR3 region is CASSWGSGHYEQYF. As DNA, the CDR3 is TGTGCCAGCAGCTGGGGGTCCGGCCACTACGAGCAGTACTTC.

The V call is TRBV25-1, the J call TRBJ1-3; D gene ambiguous. CDR1 is MGHDK and CDR2 is SYGVNS in the germline V gene. The CDR3 loop spans 13 amino acids. The V end was cut by 7 bases, the J end by 3 bases, with 10 bases between. The CDR3 DNA reads TGTGCCAGCACTAAAGGTGGTGGAAACACCATATATTTT. Its protein product is CASTKGGGNTIYF. Using reference TRBV25-1 and TRBJ1-3 for the parts outside the CDR3, the full variable domain is EADIYQTPRYLVIGTGKKITLECSQTMGHDKMYWYQQDPGMELHLIHYSYGVNSTEKGDLSSESTVSRIRTEHFPLTLESARPSHTSQYLCASTKGGGNTIYFGEGSWLTVV.

The rearrangement uses TRBV14 and TRBJ2-6; tentatively, D is TRBD1 (5 bases). Trimming removed 1 base at V and 2 bases at J, with 15 bases between. CDR1 and CDR2 from the germline V gene are SGHDN and FVKESK. The CDR3 covers 18 residues. Here the CDR3 reads CASSQVQQGVAGANVLTF. The CDR3 coding sequence is TGTGCCAGCAGCCAAGTTCAGCAGGGTGTTGCTGGGGCCAACGTCCTGACTTTC.

Concerning this clonotype itself: The junction shows a germline mismatch at one end, possibly a read error. The chain uses TRBV20-1 and TRBJ2-5; 7 bases fit TRBD2. This CDR3 has 14 amino acids. Germline V gene lookup returns CDR1 DFQATT and CDR2 SNEGSKA (reference sequence). The CDR3 sequence is CSARIGTRGENQYF. CDR3 coding DNA: TGCAGTGCTAGAATCGGCACCCGGGGGGAGAACCAGTACTTC.

This chain uses TRBV25-1 with TRBJ2-2; D possibly corresponds to TRBD2 (6 bases). The V and J ends lost 4 bases and 2 bases respectively, with 26 bases between them. Per the germline V gene, CDR1 is MGHDK and CDR2 is SYGVNS. The CDR3 contains 20 residues. CDR3 sequence (DNA): TGTGCCAGCAGTGTTTTACCGACCGGAGGGCACCTTCTAAACACCGGGGAGCTGTTTTTT. Its protein is CASSVLPTGGHLLNTGELFF.

In its sample, this clonotype was seen many times. The chain has TRBV7-8 and TRBJ2-7, with TRBD1 matching over 7 bases. This CDR3 spans 14 amino acids. V dropped 3 bases and J dropped 0; count of bases not matched to a gene: 2. Germline V gene sequence: CDR1 SGHVS, CDR2 FQNEAQ. The chain's CDR3 is CASSLGQNSYEQYF. In DNA, the CDR3 is TGTGCCAGCAGCTTGGGACAGAACTCCTACGAGCAGTACTTC. The full variable domain, its missing parts supplied by reference TRBV7-8 and TRBJ2-7, is GAGVSQSPRYKVAKRGQDVALRCDPISGHVSLFWYQQALGQGPEFLTYFQNEAQLDKSGLPSDRFFAERPEGSVSTLKIQRTQQEDSAVYLCASSLGQNSYEQYFGPGTRLTVT.